These T cell receptor beta chains were read from a single sample in a study of blood T cells in healthy people across ages. TCRdb ran MiXCR on the 5' RACE reads and lists one entry per CDR3 protein. Of approximately 800,000 distinct CDR3 sequences detected, roughly 50% appear once; the ten largest clones hold 25% to 30%. Sequenced input: blood. The receptors shown here come from a man aged 35-49 years in good health. The CDR3 runs from the conserved cysteine through the conserved F or W. Each record gives: D gene, J gene, V gene, clone size, CDR3 DNA, CDR3 protein. D genes are given only for firm matches. Size values are once, few and many counts, or a class for expanded clones, and some rows have none.

D: TRBD2
J: TRBJ2-3
V: TRBV30
size: -
DNA: TGTGCCTGGAGTGTTAGCGGGGGCACAGATACGCAGTATTTT
CDR3: CAWSVSGGTDTQYF

D: TRBD2
J: TRBJ2-7
V: TRBV2
size: -
DNA: TGTGCCAGCAGCGCAGGCCTAGCGGGAGCTTACGAGCAGTACTTC
CDR3: CASSAGLAGAYEQYF

D: -
J: TRBJ2-6
V: TRBV10-3
size: few
DNA: TGTGCCATCATGGAATCTGGGGCCAACGTCCTGACTTTC
CDR3: CAIMESGANVLTF

D: TRBD1
J: TRBJ1-2
V: TRBV12-3/TRBV12-4
size: few
DNA: TGTGCCAGCAGTTTGCAGGGGGCTGATGGCTACACCTTC
CDR3: CASSLQGADGYTF

D: -
J: TRBJ2-7
V: TRBV12-3/TRBV12-4
size: -
DNA: TGTGCCAGCAGTTTAGGGTCCCATGAGCAGTACTTC
CDR3: CASSLGSHEQYF

D: -
J: TRBJ2-7
V: TRBV6-5
size: -
DNA: TGTGCCAGCAGTTACTCTATCAGGGGTGGGGAGCAGTACTTC
CDR3: CASSYSIRGGEQYF

D: -
J: TRBJ2-7
V: TRBV28
size: -
DNA: TGTGCCAGCAGTGTAGAAAAACGGGGCTACGAGCAGTACTTC
CDR3: CASSVEKRGYEQYF

D: TRBD1
J: TRBJ1-5
V: TRBV27
size: -
DNA: TGTGCCAGCACTCGAAGGGGGACAGACAATCAGCCCCAGCATTTT
CDR3: CASTRRGTDNQPQHF

D: -
J: TRBJ2-7
V: TRBV12-3/TRBV12-4
size: once
DNA: TGTGCCAGCAGGGCCGCTACTAAAACCTACGAGCAGTACTTC
CDR3: CASRAATKTYEQYF

D: -
J: TRBJ1-1
V: TRBV28
size: -
DNA: TGTGCCAGCAGTTTTTCAGAGGGTCGAGCTTTCTTT
CDR3: CASSFSEGRAFF

D: TRBD1
J: TRBJ2-1
V: TRBV24-1
size: -
DNA: TGTGCCACCAGTAACCCGGGACAGGGCTACAATGAGCAGTTCTTC
CDR3: CATSNPGQGYNEQFF

D: -
J: TRBJ2-2
V: TRBV5-1
size: -
DNA: TGCGCCAGCACCGTCAACACGAACACCGGGGAGCTGTTTTTT
CDR3: CASTVNTNTGELFF

D: -
J: TRBJ2-1
V: TRBV4-3
size: -
DNA: TGCGCCAGCAGCCAAGTGGGCACAAACAATGAGCAGTTCTTC
CDR3: CASSQVGTNNEQFF

D: -
J: TRBJ1-2
V: TRBV29-1
size: -
DNA: TGCAGCGTTTCAGGGGATCGGGGCTATGGCTACACCTTC
CDR3: CSVSGDRGYGYTF

D: -
J: TRBJ2-3
V: TRBV9
size: -
DNA: TGTGCCAGCACCGAGAGCGCCCTCGGGTATACGCAGTATTTT
CDR3: CASTESALGYTQYF

D: TRBD2
J: TRBJ2-7
V: TRBV29-1
size: -
DNA: TGCAGCGTTGAAGGGATGGGGACTAGCGGGAGATACGAGCAGTACTTC
CDR3: CSVEGMGTSGRYEQYF